These 14 T cell receptor beta chains were all obtained from the same sample, sequenced in a study of blood T cell repertoires in COVID-19. Data came from immunoSEQ multiplex PCR; TCRdb stores just in-frame clones and leaves some out. The sample comprises about 81,000 clones, about 91% of which are singletons, and less than 15% rests with the top ten. The sample was peripheral blood. The receptors derive from a man aged 70-80 years with active or convalescent COVID-19.

The chain joins TRBV3-1 (or the pseudogene TRBV3-2) to TRBJ1-2; perhaps TRBD1 as D (6 bases). The CDR3 is 16 residues long. The V end lost 0 bases, the J end lost 4 bases, and 15 bases lay between the germline ends. The germline CDR1 and CDR2 sequences are LGHDT and YNNKEL (reference sequence). The CDR3 DNA is TGTGCCAGCAGCCAAGATCGGGCAGGGGCCCCCTATGGCTACACCTTC. Residues: CASSQDRAGAPYGYTF.

The V and J genes are TRBV7-9 and TRBJ1-1; D remains unclear. The germline V and J ends were trimmed by 0 bases and 5 bases, with 4 bases remaining between them. CDR1 is SEHNR and CDR2 is FQNEAQ in the germline V gene (reference sequence). This CDR3 spans 12 amino acids. The CDR3 DNA is TGTGCCAGCAGCTTAGCCGTGACTGAAGCTTTCTTT. As protein: CASSLAVTEAFF.

This clone was recorded a few times. The chain employs TRBV10-3 and TRBJ2-7, with 10 bases lining up with TRBD1. In germline, CDR1 is ENHRY, CDR2 SYGVKD. The CDR3 spans 14 residues. V gave up 7 bases and J gave up 3 bases; unmatched junction bases: 6. This CDR3 reads CAIIAGQGVYEQYF. For the CDR3, the DNA is TGTGCCATCATTGCCGGACAGGGGGTCTACGAGCAGTACTTC.

V gene TRBV6-6 combines with J gene TRBJ2-1, with 11 bases matching TRBD2. Trimming cost V 5 bases and J 8 bases; bases outside gene matches: 14. Germline V gene data show CDR1 as MNHNY and CDR2 as SVGAGI (reference sequence). This CDR3 comprises 17 residues. The CDR3 is CASSLGLAGGLHDEQFF. CDR3 nucleotide sequence: TGTGCCAGCAGTCTTGGTCTAGCGGGGGGCCTTCACGATGAGCAGTTCTTC.

In its sample, this clone was seen a few times. J is TRBJ2-7 and V is TRBV5-6; perhaps TRBD2 as D (6 bases). The V gene lost 2 bases and the J gene lost 0 bases, with 6 bases spanning the gap. Per germline, CDR1 SGHDT and CDR2 YYEEEE. This CDR3 is 13 amino acids long. The CDR3 spells CASSFGSSYEQYF. CDR3 bases: TGTGCCAGCAGCTTCGGGAGCTCCTACGAGCAGTACTTC.

The V and J genes are TRBV12-3 or TRBV12-4 and TRBJ2-7, with D tentatively TRBD2 (6 bases). The CDR3 consists of 12 residues. Trimming took off 4 bases at V and 3 bases at J, with 7 bases between the two ends. CDR3 protein: CASSSRGYEQYF. Written as DNA, the CDR3 is TGTGCCAGCAGTTCGCGGGGCTACGAGCAGTACTTC.

This chain connects TRBV18 to TRBJ1-1; D is possibly TRBD1 (5 bases). The CDR3 spans 12 residues. From germline, CDR1 is KGHSH and CDR2 LQKENI. With 6 bases removed from V and 6 bases from J, the gap between germline ends came to 11 bases. The DNA for the CDR3 is TGTGCCAGCTCTATGGGACTACCTGAAGCTTTCTTT. Its translation is CASSMGLPEAFF.

As to this clone: Its ends do not fully match the called genes, so a read error is possible. The chain has TRBV5-1 and TRBJ2-2, with 10 bases matching TRBD1. This CDR3 spans 15 amino acids. Germline CDR1 is SGHRS and CDR2 is YFSETQ. The CDR3 coding sequence is TGCGCCAGTAGCTTACGGGACAGGGGTACCGGGGAGCTGTTTTTT. It specifies CASSLRDRGTGELFF.

The V and J genes are TRBV19 and TRBJ2-5; D possibly corresponds to TRBD2 (5 bases). The CDR3 consists of 14 residues. CDR1 and CDR2 (germline): LNHDA, SQIVND (reference sequence). V lost 7 bases and J lost 5, with 17 bases in between. The CDR3 DNA reads TGTGCCAGTACCCCAGGAGGCAGGCGGGAGACCCAGTACTTC. It specifies CASTPGGRRETQYF.

The rearrangement links TRBV5-1 to TRBJ2-5, with a tentative D call TRBD1 (6 bases). Trimming shortened V by 1 base and J by 2 bases, and 12 bases separated the two germline ends. Germline CDR1 SGHRS, CDR2 YFSETQ. CDR3 length equals 15 residues. The CDR3 DNA is TGCGCCAGCAGCTTGCCCGGGACAAAACAAGAGACCCAGTACTTC. It translates to CASSLPGTKQETQYF.

The chain has TRBV3-1 (or the pseudogene TRBV3-2) and TRBJ1-1; maybe TRBD1 (5 bases). Per the germline V gene, CDR1 is LGHDT and CDR2 is YNNKEL (reference sequence). The V end lost 3 bases, the J end lost 7 bases, and 15 bases lay between the germline ends. The CDR3 covers 14 residues. CDR3: CASSQRGVTFEAFF. In DNA form, the CDR3 reads TGTGCCAGCAGCCAGCGGGGGGTCACCTTTGAAGCTTTCTTT.

The rearrangement links TRBV3-1 (or the pseudogene TRBV3-2) to TRBJ1-2, with 9 bases lining up with TRBD1. Trimming cost V 2 bases and J 6 bases; bases outside gene matches: 4. Germline CDR1 reads LGHDT; CDR2 reads YNNKEL (reference sequence). The length of the CDR3 is 14 residues. The CDR3 DNA sequence: TGTGCCAGCAGCCAACAACAGGGGGCTGATGGCTACACCTTC. This translates into CASSQQQGADGYTF.

The rearrangement uses TRBV2 and TRBJ1-2; TRBD1 might be the D (6 bases). This CDR3 spans 15 amino acids. V was shortened by 0 bases and J by 4 bases, with 12 bases between the two germline ends. Germline CDR1 and CDR2: SNHLY and FYNNEI. CDR3: CASSEASQGSYGYTF. The CDR3 nucleotides are TGTGCCAGCAGTGAAGCGTCCCAGGGGAGCTATGGCTACACCTTC.

The rearrangement uses TRBV5-1 and TRBJ2-1, with 9 bases aligning to TRBD1. This CDR3 is 15 amino acids long. Trimming at V came to 3 bases and at J to 10 bases, leaving 11 bases not matched to a gene. Germline V gene sequence: CDR1 SGHRS, CDR2 YFSETQ. CDR3 sequence reads: CASSYTRDRDGEQFF. In nucleotides, the CDR3 is TGCGCCAGCAGCTACACCAGGGACAGGGACGGGGAGCAGTTCTTC.